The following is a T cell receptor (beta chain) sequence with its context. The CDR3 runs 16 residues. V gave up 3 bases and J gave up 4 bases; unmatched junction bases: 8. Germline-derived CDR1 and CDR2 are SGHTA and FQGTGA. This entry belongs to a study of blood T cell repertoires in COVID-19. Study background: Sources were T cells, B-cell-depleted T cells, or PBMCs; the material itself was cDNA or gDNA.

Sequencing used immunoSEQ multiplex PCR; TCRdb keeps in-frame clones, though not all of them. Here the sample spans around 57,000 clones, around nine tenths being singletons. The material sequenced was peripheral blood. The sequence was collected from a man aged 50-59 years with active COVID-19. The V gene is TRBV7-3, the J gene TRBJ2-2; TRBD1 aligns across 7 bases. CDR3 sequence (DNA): TGTGCCAGCAGCTTTATACCGACAGGGCCCACCGGGGAGCTGTTTTTT. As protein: CASSFIPTGPTGELFF.